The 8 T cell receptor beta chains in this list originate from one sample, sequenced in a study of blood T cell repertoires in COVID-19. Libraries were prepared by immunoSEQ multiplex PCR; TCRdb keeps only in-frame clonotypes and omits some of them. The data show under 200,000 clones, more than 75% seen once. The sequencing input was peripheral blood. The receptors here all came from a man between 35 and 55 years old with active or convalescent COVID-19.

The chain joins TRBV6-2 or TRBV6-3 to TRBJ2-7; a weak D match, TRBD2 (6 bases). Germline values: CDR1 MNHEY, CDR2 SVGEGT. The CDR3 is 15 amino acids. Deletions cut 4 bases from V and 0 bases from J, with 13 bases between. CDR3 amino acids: CASSWLRGLSYEQYF. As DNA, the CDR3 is TGTGCCAGCAGTTGGCTTCGGGGACTCTCCTACGAGCAGTACTTC.

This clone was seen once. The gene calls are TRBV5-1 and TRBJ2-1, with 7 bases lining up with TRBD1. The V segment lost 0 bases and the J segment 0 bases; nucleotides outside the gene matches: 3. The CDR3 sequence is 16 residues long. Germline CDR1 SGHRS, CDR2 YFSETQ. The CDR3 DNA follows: TGCGCCAGCAGCTTGGGACAGGGAAGCTCCTACAATGAGCAGTTCTTC. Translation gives CASSLGQGSSYNEQFF.

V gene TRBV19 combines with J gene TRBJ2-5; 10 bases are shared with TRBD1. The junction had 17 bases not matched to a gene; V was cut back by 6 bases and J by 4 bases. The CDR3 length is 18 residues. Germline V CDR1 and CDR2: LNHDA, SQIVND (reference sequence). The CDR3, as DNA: TGTGCCAGTAGCGAACGGAGGGGGACAGGGGATACTTCAGAGACCCAGTACTTC. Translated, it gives CASSERRGTGDTSETQYF.

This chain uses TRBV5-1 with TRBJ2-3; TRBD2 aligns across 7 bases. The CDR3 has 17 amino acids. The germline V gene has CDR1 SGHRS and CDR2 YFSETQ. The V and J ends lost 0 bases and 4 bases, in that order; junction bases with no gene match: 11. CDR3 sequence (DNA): TGCGCCAGCAGCTTGGGACGAAGGGCTAGCGGTCCAGATACGCAGTATTTT. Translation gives CASSLGRRASGPDTQYF.

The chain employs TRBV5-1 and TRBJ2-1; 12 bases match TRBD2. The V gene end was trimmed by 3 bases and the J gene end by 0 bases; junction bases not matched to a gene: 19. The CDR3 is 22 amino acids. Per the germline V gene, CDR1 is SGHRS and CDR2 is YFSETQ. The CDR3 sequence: CASSSDLPTSGGLRSSYNEQFF. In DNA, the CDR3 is TGCGCCAGCAGCTCAGACCTACCGACTAGCGGGGGTTTAAGATCCTCCTACAATGAGCAGTTCTTC.

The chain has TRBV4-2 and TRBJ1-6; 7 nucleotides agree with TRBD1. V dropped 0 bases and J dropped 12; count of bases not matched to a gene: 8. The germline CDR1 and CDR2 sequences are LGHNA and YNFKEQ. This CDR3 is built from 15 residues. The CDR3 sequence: CASSQDRTGGLPLHF. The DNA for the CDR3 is TGTGCCAGCAGCCAAGATCGGACAGGAGGACTACCCCTCCACTTT.

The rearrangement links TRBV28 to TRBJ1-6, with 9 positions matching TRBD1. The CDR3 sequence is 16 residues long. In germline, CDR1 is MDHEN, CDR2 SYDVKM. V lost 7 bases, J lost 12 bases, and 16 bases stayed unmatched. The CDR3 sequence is CASISFMGTGSKPLHF. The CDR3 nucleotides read TGTGCCAGCATAAGTTTTATGGGGACAGGGTCCAAACCCCTCCACTTT.

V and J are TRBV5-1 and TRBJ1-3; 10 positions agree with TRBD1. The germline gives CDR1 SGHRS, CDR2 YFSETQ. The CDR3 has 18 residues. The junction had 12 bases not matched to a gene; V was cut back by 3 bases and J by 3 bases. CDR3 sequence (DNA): TGCGCCAGCAGCTCAACCGGGACAGGGGCCTTCGGTGGAAACACCATATATTTT. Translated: CASSSTGTGAFGGNTIYF.